The 14 T cell receptor beta chains presented below share a single source sample, sequenced in a study of cytomegalovirus exposure and HLA in healthy donors. Primers: 60 Vbeta forward and 13 Jbeta reverse. Sequenced by immunoSEQ multiplex PCR; TCRdb stores in-frame clones only, minus some. The repertoire holds some 150,000 clones, 82% seen once, with approximately 1.6% in the top ten. The specimen sequenced was PBMCs. The origin of the receptors is a male donor in good health and CMV-seronegative.

This clone turned up a few times. The gene calls are TRBV4-1 and TRBJ1-3; D not resolved. The V end was cut by 0 bases, the J end by 0 bases, with 3 bases between. The CDR3 has 14 residues. The germline V gene encodes CDR1 MGHRA and CDR2 YSYEKL. CDR3 loop: CASSQDGSGNTIYF. The CDR3 DNA reads TGCGCCAGCAGCCAAGACGGCTCTGGAAACACCATATATTTT.

The V call is TRBV27, the J call TRBJ2-3, with 11 bases identical to TRBD2. V was pared by 5 bases and J by 7 bases, with 8 bases of the junction left unmatched. The germline gives CDR1 MNHEY, CDR2 SMNVEV (reference sequence). The CDR3 contains 15 residues. CDR3 sequence (DNA): TGTGCCAGCAGTCTACCACTAGCGGGAGTAAATACGCAGTATTTT. Encoded protein: CASSLPLAGVNTQYF.

This chain joins TRBV5-4 and TRBJ2-2; D is possibly TRBD2 (6 bases). Germline CDR1 and CDR2: SGHNT and YYREEE (reference sequence). The CDR3 length is 16 residues. Trimming pared 4 bases from V and 0 bases from J, leaving 13 bases between. CDR3 in amino acids: CASSRGGGTNTGELFF. The CDR3 DNA follows: TGTGCCAGCAGCCGGGGTGGGGGGACGAACACCGGGGAGCTGTTTTTT.

The V and J genes are TRBV27 and TRBJ2-1; maybe TRBD2 (5 bases). Trimming pared 1 base from V and 0 bases from J, leaving 7 bases between. The CDR3 extends over 15 amino acids. Germline CDR1 is MNHEY and CDR2 is SMNVEV (reference sequence). The CDR3 spells CASSLLGSSYNEQFF. Here the CDR3 DNA reads TGTGCCAGCAGTTTATTGGGGAGCTCCTACAATGAGCAGTTCTTC.

The V and J genes are TRBV11-3 and TRBJ2-1; 8 positions match TRBD1. CDR1 SGHNT and CDR2 YENEEA come from the germline V gene. The CDR3 covers 18 residues. V trimming: 0 bases; J trimming: 1 base; junction bases outside the gene matches: 8. The CDR3 nucleotides are TGTGCCAGCAGCTTAGACTCCGGACAGGGAGGTTCCTACAATGAGCAGTTCTTC. Amino acids: CASSLDSGQGGSYNEQFF. The variable domain in full, completed from reference TRBV11-3 and TRBJ2-1, reads EAGVVQSPRYKIIEKKQPVAFWCNPISGHNTLYWYLQNLGQGPELLIRYENEEAVDDSQLPKDRFSAERLKGVDSTLKIQPAELGDSAVYLCASSLDSGQGGSYNEQFFGPGTRLTVL.

The DNA for the CDR3 is TGTGCCAGCAGATCGGGACTCGCCTTCTCCTACAATGAGCAGTTCTTC. Amino acid sequence: CASRSGLAFSYNEQFF. The chain links TRBV5-5 to TRBJ2-1, with D perhaps TRBD2 (6 bases). Trimming cost V 5 bases and J 0 bases, with 15 bases left between them. The germline gives CDR1 SGHKS, CDR2 YYEKEE (reference sequence). The CDR3 loop spans 16 amino acids. Filled out from reference TRBV5-5 and TRBJ2-1, the complete variable domain reads DAGVTQSPTHLIKTRGQQVTLRCSPISGHKSVSWYQQVLGQGPQFIFQYYEKEERGRGNFPDRFSARQFPNYSSELNVNALLLGDSALYLCASRSGLAFSYNEQFFGPGTRLTVL.

As regards this clone: A read error may produce the germline difference seen at one junction end. This rearrangement joins TRBV7-9 to TRBJ2-5, with 7 positions matching TRBD2. The CDR3 loop spans 15 amino acids. The germline CDR1 and CDR2 sequences are SEHNR and FQNEAQ (reference sequence). The CDR3 loop reads CSSSLDGGSQETQYF. The CDR3 region has the DNA TGTTCCAGCAGCCTAGACGGGGGGAGCCAAGAGACCCAGTACTTC.

The rearrangement uses TRBV19 and TRBJ2-7; D gene uncertain. V was shortened by 2 bases and J by 2 bases, with 10 bases between the two germline ends. The length of the CDR3 is 14 residues. The germline CDR1 and CDR2 sequences are LNHDA and SQIVND (reference sequence). CDR3 DNA sequence: TGTGCCAGTAGTATATGGGCAGCCGCCTACGAGCAGTACTTC. Translated, it gives CASSIWAAAYEQYF. The full variable domain, its missing parts supplied by reference TRBV19 and TRBJ2-7, is DGGITQSPKYLFRKEGQNVTLSCEQNLNHDAMYWYRQDPGQGLRLIYYSQIVNDFQKGDIAEGYSVSREKKESFPLTVTSAQKNPTAFYLCASSIWAAAYEQYFGPGTRLTVT.

This clone was observed a handful of times. This rearrangement joins TRBV28 to TRBJ2-2; 14 positions agree with TRBD2. Per germline, CDR1 MDHEN and CDR2 SYDVKM. The V and J ends lost 5 bases and 5 bases, in that order; junction bases with no gene match: 10. The CDR3 runs to 18 residues. Written as DNA, the CDR3 is TGTGCCAGCAGTAGAACGGGACTAGCGGGAGTAGGGACCGGGGAGCTGTTTTTT. It codes for CASSRTGLAGVGTGELFF.

The genes are TRBV9 and TRBJ2-7; 7 bases match TRBD2. This CDR3 spans 15 amino acids. Trimming took 0 bases from V and 1 from J; bases not matched to a gene: 4. Germline V CDR1 and CDR2: SGDLS, YYNGEE. As DNA, the CDR3 is TGTGCCAGCAGCGTAGATAGCGGGTATTCCTACGAGCAGTACTTC. It specifies CASSVDSGYSYEQYF.

The table lists this clone with a count of one. The chain joins TRBV7-9 to TRBJ1-1, with D possibly being TRBD1 (6 bases). The CDR3 contains 14 residues. Germline CDR1 is SEHNR and CDR2 is FQNEAQ (reference sequence). Trimming removed 4 bases at V and 3 bases at J, with 12 bases between. CDR3 loop: CASSSQGLDTEAFF. The CDR3 coding sequence is TGTGCCAGCAGCTCACAGGGTTTGGACACTGAAGCTTTCTTT.

The V gene is TRBV6-1, the J gene TRBJ2-2; no firm D call. Looked up from germline, CDR1 is MNHNS and CDR2 is SASEGT. The V end was cut by 6 bases, the J end by 0 bases, with 8 bases between. The CDR3 is 14 residues long. DNA of the CDR3: TGTGCCAGCAGGTCACAACCGAACACCGGGGAGCTGTTTTTT. It codes for CASRSQPNTGELFF.

The V gene is TRBV9, the J gene TRBJ1-1; D is undetermined. Germline V gene sequence: CDR1 SGDLS, CDR2 YYNGEE. The CDR3 sequence is 13 residues long. The germline V and J ends were trimmed by 0 bases and 8 bases, with 11 bases remaining between them. The CDR3 spells CASSVDPAGEAFF. Written as DNA, the CDR3 is TGTGCCAGCAGCGTAGACCCCGCGGGGGAAGCTTTCTTT.

The J gene is TRBJ2-3, the V gene TRBV6-6; no reliable D call. Trimming removed 6 bases from V and 0 bases from J, with 7 bases in between. The V gene's germline CDR1 is MNHNY and CDR2 SVGAGI (reference sequence). This CDR3 comprises 13 residues. DNA for the CDR3: TGTGCCAGCAGGGTCAGGAGCACAGATACGCAGTATTTT. It translates to CASRVRSTDTQYF.